This T cell receptor (beta chain) was profiled in a study of shared clonotypes between healthy human individuals. Each of the donors was a healthy adult who was HIV-negative and had not had a recent acute infection or vaccination. In the case of this clone: The antigen is not known.

Findings and caveats of the study: Only blood was sampled, and tissue TCR repertoires likely differ from blood ones.

V trimming: 11 bases; J trimming: 3 bases; junction bases outside the gene matches: 7. Germline values: CDR1 MNHNS, CDR2 SASEGT. This CDR3 comprises 14 residues. The repertoire was sequenced with immunoSEQ multiplex PCR; TCRdb's copy has only in-frame clones and lacks some. The sample comprises 2 million to 3 million clones, about 92% of which are singletons, and about 0.13% rests with the top ten. V gene TRBV6-1 combines with J gene TRBJ1-3, with 10 bases lining up with TRBD1. This TCR was sampled from a man younger than 35 in good health. Sequencing was done on a sample of naive CD4+ T cells sorted from blood. Subset meaning: CD45RA+ positively selected. In DNA form, the CDR3 reads TGTGCCTCCCGGACAGGGGGTTATGGAAACACCATATATTTT. Protein: CASRTGGYGNTIYF.